Below are 23 T cell receptor beta chains sequenced from a single sample in a study of cytomegalovirus exposure and HLA in healthy donors. 60 Vbeta and 13 Jbeta primers were used in PCR. Clones were sequenced by immunoSEQ multiplex PCR, and TCRdb holds only the in-frame ones, with some missing. The sample includes around 130,000 clones, 70% to 80% of them seen just once. The sample consisted of PBMCs. The receptors shown here come from a woman aged 60-75 years in good health and CMV-seronegative.

The gene calls are TRBV7-9 and TRBJ2-1; 11 bases map to TRBD2. From germline, CDR1 is SEHNR and CDR2 FQNEAQ (reference sequence). The CDR3 sequence is 16 residues long. Unmatched junction bases numbered 8, after V lost 5 bases and J lost 5 bases. CDR3 coding DNA: TGTGCCAGCAGCCCTATAGCGGGAGGGGAAAACAATGAGCAGTTCTTC. Its protein is CASSPIAGGENNEQFF.

The CDR3 coding sequence is TGCGCCAGCAGCTCTGGCTCACTAGCGGACGCCAAGACCCAGTACTTC. Encoded protein: CASSSGSLADAKTQYF. This chain connects TRBV5-1 to TRBJ2-5; 8 bases agree with TRBD2. The V and J ends lost 3 bases and 6 bases, in that order; junction bases with no gene match: 13. Germline CDR1 is SGHRS and CDR2 is YFSETQ. The CDR3 is made up of 16 amino acids.

The genes are TRBV7-6 and TRBJ2-2, with D hard to call. The CDR3 totals 13 residues. The V end lost 3 bases, the J end lost 5 bases, and 7 bases lay between the germline ends. The germline gives CDR1 SGHVS, CDR2 FNYEAQ. The CDR3 region is CASSFQITGELFF. For the CDR3, the DNA is TGTGCCAGCAGCTTTCAGATTACCGGGGAGCTGTTTTTT.

The genes are TRBV6-6 and TRBJ2-1; 12 nucleotides line up with TRBD2. Trimming removed 5 bases from V and 4 bases from J; junction bases left unmatched: 6. CDR3 length: 16 amino acids. Germline V gene lookup returns CDR1 MNHNY and CDR2 SVGAGI (reference sequence). The DNA of the CDR3 is TGTGCCAGCAGTCTAACCGGGACTAGCGGGTACAATGAGCAGTTCTTC. Protein product: CASSLTGTSGYNEQFF.

The V call is TRBV27, the J call TRBJ2-5; TRBD1 matches at 10 bases. V dropped 6 bases and J dropped 11; count of bases not matched to a gene: 15. Germline values: CDR1 MNHEY, CDR2 SMNVEV (reference sequence). CDR3 size: 15 residues. The CDR3 coding sequence is TGTGCCAGCAGCCGAGACAGGGGGCGCGGAGGTGAGCAGTACTTC. It is translated as CASSRDRGRGGEQYF.

J is TRBJ1-1 and V is TRBV27, with 7 bases matching TRBD1. The junction had 10 bases not matched to a gene; V was cut back by 3 bases and J by 6 bases. The germline V gene has CDR1 MNHEY and CDR2 SMNVEV (reference sequence). This CDR3 has 15 residues. The CDR3 region has the DNA TGTGCCAGCAGTTTTCAGGACAGGACTGCAGCTGAAGCTTTCTTT. It is translated as CASSFQDRTAAEAFF.

This clone was seen a handful of times. Here the CDR3 DNA reads TGTGCCAGCATCTTGATCGATAGCCACTATGGCTACACCTTC. The encoded protein is CASILIDSHYGYTF. The chain uses TRBV6-1 and TRBJ1-2; D call uncertain. This CDR3 has 14 amino acids. The V end was cut by 7 bases, the J end by 3 bases, with 15 bases between. Germline CDR1 is MNHNS and CDR2 is SASEGT.

The chain is built from TRBV19 and TRBJ2-2, with 7 bases matching TRBD1. CDR1 LNHDA and CDR2 SQIVND come from the germline V gene (reference sequence). The V gene end was trimmed by 4 bases and the J gene end by 5 bases; junction bases not matched to a gene: 13. This CDR3 region has 17 residues. The CDR3 DNA reads TGTGCCAGTAGTACGACTTCAGGGGGAGTGAATACCGGGGAGCTGTTTTTT. Its translation: CASSTTSGGVNTGELFF.

This chain joins TRBV14 and TRBJ2-7; TRBD2 matches at 7 bases. V trimming: 1 base; J trimming: 3 bases; junction bases outside the gene matches: 6. This CDR3 contains 15 residues. In germline, CDR1 is SGHDN, CDR2 FVKESK. CDR3 residues: CASSQGGGPFYEQYF. Here the CDR3 DNA reads TGTGCCAGCAGCCAAGGGGGGGGTCCTTTCTACGAGCAGTACTTC.

J is TRBJ1-4 and V is TRBV11-2, with 8 bases lining up with TRBD1. The CDR3 sequence is 15 residues long. CDR1 is SGHAT and CDR2 is FQNNGV in the germline V gene. Germline trimming cut 3 bases from V and 5 bases from J; bases unmatched to any gene: 5. CDR3 sequence (DNA): TGTGCCAGCAGCTTCCAAACAGGGGGGAATGAAAAACTGTTTTTT. Its translation: CASSFQTGGNEKLFF.

V and J are TRBV7-9 and TRBJ1-4; TRBD1 aligns across 12 bases. Trimming took 4 bases from V and 11 from J; bases not matched to a gene: 17. The CDR3 has 18 amino acids. The V gene's germline CDR1 is SEHNR and CDR2 FQNEAQ (reference sequence). The CDR3 DNA reads as TGTGCCAGCAGCTCACTCCAGCACCCCGGGACAGGGGGCCCGAAACTGTTTTTT. Translating gives CASSSLQHPGTGGPKLFF. The whole variable domain, remainder taken from reference TRBV7-9 and TRBJ1-4, is DTGVSQNPRHKITKRGQNVTFRCDPISEHNRLYWYRQTLGQGPEFLTYFQNEAQLEKSRLLSDRFSAERPKGSFSTLEIQRTEQGDSAMYLCASSSLQHPGTGGPKLFFGSGTQLSVL.

J is TRBJ2-6 and V is TRBV6-5, with D maybe TRBD1 (5 bases). Deletions cut 0 bases from V and 2 bases from J, with 8 bases between. CDR3 size: 16 residues. Germline V gives CDR1 MNHEY, CDR2 SVGAGI. The DNA for the CDR3 is TGTGCCAGCAGTTACTCACAGGCAACTGGGGCCAACGTCCTGACTTTC. Translated, it gives CASSYSQATGANVLTF.

The chain employs TRBV7-8 and TRBJ2-2, with 9 positions matching TRBD1. The CDR3 has 15 amino acids. Germline V gives CDR1 SGHVS, CDR2 FQNEAQ. V lost 5 bases and J lost 4; bases outside the gene matches: 5. CDR3 bases: TGTGCCAGCAGCGCCGGGACAGGGATCACCGGGGAGCTGTTTTTT. Protein sequence: CASSAGTGITGELFF. Supplemented by reference TRBV7-8 and TRBJ2-2, the full variable domain reads GAGVSQSPRYKVAKRGQDVALRCDPISGHVSLFWYQQALGQGPEFLTYFQNEAQLDKSGLPSDRFFAERPEGSVSTLKIQRTQQEDSAVYLCASSAGTGITGELFFGEGSRLTVL.

The chain joins TRBV29-1 to TRBJ2-1, with 16 bases lining up with TRBD2. The germline V gene has CDR1 SQVTM and CDR2 ANQGSEA. The length of the CDR3 is 17 residues. V shed 6 bases, J shed 2 bases, and the junction held 7 bases outside the gene matches. CDR3 sequence reads: CSVAGTSGGAPYNEQFF. The CDR3 bases are TGCAGCGTGGCCGGGACTAGCGGGGGGGCCCCCTACAATGAGCAGTTCTTC.

CDR3 coding DNA: TGTGCCAGCTCACGCGACAGGGGAGACACCATATATTTT. Its protein product is CASSRDRGDTIYF. The chain uses TRBV18 and TRBJ1-3; 8 bases are a match to TRBD1. The germline CDR1 and CDR2 sequences are KGHSH and LQKENI. J was trimmed by 8 bases and V by 4 bases; bases with no gene match: 4. CDR3 length equals 13 residues.

This clone was recorded a few times. V is TRBV7-6 and J is TRBJ2-2; D not resolved. The germline gives CDR1 SGHVS, CDR2 FNYEAQ. V was clipped by 1 base and J by 1 base, with 10 bases between them. The CDR3 contains 16 residues. The CDR3 nucleotides read TGTGCCAGCAGCTTAGTCGGCTCGGGGAACACCGGGGAGCTGTTTTTT. Residues: CASSLVGSGNTGELFF.

V usage is TRBV5-6 and J usage is TRBJ2-3; 9 bases line up with TRBD2. V dropped 3 bases and J dropped 5; count of bases not matched to a gene: 10. This CDR3 region has 16 residues. Germline V CDR1 and CDR2: SGHDT, YYEEEE. This CDR3 is CASSSLAGGPQDTQYF. The CDR3 DNA is TGTGCCAGCAGCTCCCTGGCGGGGGGGCCCCAAGATACGCAGTATTTT.

The gene calls are TRBV6-5 and TRBJ1-1; tentatively, D is TRBD1 (5 bases). CDR1 and CDR2 (germline): MNHEY, SVGAGI. There are 13 residues in the CDR3. The germline V and J ends were trimmed by 0 bases and 5 bases, with 7 bases remaining between them. The CDR3 nucleotides are TGTGCCAGCAGTTACTCAGGGGTAACTGAAGCTTTCTTT. The encoded protein is CASSYSGVTEAFF.

This chain links TRBV5-1 with TRBJ2-6; no clear D gene. V shed 4 bases and J shed 2 bases, with 10 bases lying between them. The CDR3 covers 15 residues. The germline V gene has CDR1 SGHRS and CDR2 YFSETQ. In DNA, the CDR3 is TGCGCCAGCAGCCCGTTCCGGGCTGGGGCCAACGTCCTGACTTTC. As protein: CASSPFRAGANVLTF. The full variable domain, with the rest looked up from reference TRBV5-1 and TRBJ2-6, is KAGVTQTPRYLIKTRGQQVTLSCSPISGHRSVSWYQQTPGQGLQFLFEYFSETQRNKGNFPGRFSGRQFSNSRSEMNVSTLELGDSALYLCASSPFRAGANVLTFGAGSRLTVL.

The chain combines TRBV6-4 with TRBJ2-3, with a tentative D call TRBD1 (6 bases). This CDR3 contains 13 residues. Trimming left V 6 bases short and J 8 bases short, with 15 bases between. The germline gives CDR1 MRHNA, CDR2 SNTAGT. The CDR3 loop is CASSNLRGGTQYF. CDR3 DNA sequence: TGTGCCAGCAGCAACCTTCGAGGGGGTACGCAGTATTTT.

The chain couples TRBV11-2 to TRBJ1-2; TRBD1 might be the D (5 bases). The V and J ends lost 0 bases and 2 bases respectively, with 10 bases between them. The CDR3 extends over 15 amino acids. Germline assignment: CDR1 SGHAT and CDR2 FQNNGV. In DNA form, the CDR3 reads TGTGCCAGCAGCTTAGATCGGGCAGGGAACTATGGCTACACCTTC. It specifies CASSLDRAGNYGYTF.

The V and J genes are TRBV21-1 and TRBJ2-1; the D segment call TRBD1 is taken from the table without a DNA check. TRBV21-1 corresponds to a pseudogene. This CDR3 spans 13 amino acids. CDR3 protein: CASTHGGSGEQFF. Here the CDR3 DNA reads TGTGCCAGCACCCATGGGGGCTCTGGGGAGCAGTTCTTC.

For the CDR3, the DNA is TGCGCCAGCAGCCTAGTTCGAGACACTGAAGCTTTCTTT. Residues: CASSLVRDTEAFF. The V and J genes are TRBV5-1 and TRBJ1-1; D not certain. This CDR3 comprises 13 residues. Trimming pared 4 bases from V and 3 bases from J, leaving 10 bases between. In germline, CDR1 is SGHRS, CDR2 YFSETQ. Using reference TRBV5-1 and TRBJ1-1 for the parts outside the CDR3, the full variable domain is KAGVTQTPRYLIKTRGQQVTLSCSPISGHRSVSWYQQTPGQGLQFLFEYFSETQRNKGNFPGRFSGRQFSNSRSEMNVSTLELGDSALYLCASSLVRDTEAFFGQGTRLTVV.